This record covers a single T cell receptor beta chain. This entry belongs to a study of blood T cell repertoires in COVID-19. Overall study context: COVID-19 samples from acute and convalescent phases originated in the United States, Italy and Spain.

The table came from immunoSEQ multiplex PCR; TCRdb's copy has only in-frame clones and leaves some out. The sample lists 250,000 to 350,000 clones, about nine tenths occurring once. Residents of over 20 US areas, aged about 18 to 95 years, made up the participants. Before being deemed recovered, Cohort 3 donors had two negative PCRs, clearance, or symptom resolution. The sample comprised PBMCs or T cells enriched from blood (not recorded which). The TCR sequence derives from a woman in her 30s who had recovered from COVID-19.

The CDR3 is CASSSRLAGGNNEQFF. Here the CDR3 DNA reads TGTGCCAGCAGTTCACGACTAGCGGGAGGGAACAATGAGCAGTTCTTC. This sequence joins TRBV25-1 and TRBJ2-1; 14 bases match TRBD2. V was pared by 5 bases and J by 5 bases, with 5 bases of the junction left unmatched. Germline V gene data show CDR1 as MGHDK and CDR2 as SYGVNS. This CDR3 has 16 amino acids.